One and the same sample provided the 27 T cell receptor beta chains below, sequenced in a study of blood T cell repertoires in COVID-19. Profiling relied on immunoSEQ multiplex PCR, and the TCRdb table lists in-frame clones only, not all of them. The table has roughly 60,000 clones, roughly 90% seen once. The sequenced material came from peripheral blood. The receptors originated from a man in his forties with COVID-19, enrolled during active disease.

The chain has TRBV6-6 and TRBJ1-1; the D is unclear. This CDR3 has 14 amino acids. Germline CDR1 and CDR2: MNHNY and SVGAGI (reference sequence). The V end was cut by 3 bases, the J end by 4 bases, with 12 bases between. The CDR3, as DNA: TGTGCCAGCAGTTATTCCGGAGGTAGCACTGAAGCTTTCTTT. It translates to CASSYSGGSTEAFF.

The rearrangement links TRBV27 to TRBJ2-3; TRBD2 matches 11 bases. The CDR3 runs to 17 residues. In germline, CDR1 is MNHEY, CDR2 SMNVEV (reference sequence). V trimming: 3 bases; J trimming: 4 bases; junction bases outside the gene matches: 9. This CDR3 reads CASSFLTSGRSADTQYF. CDR3 sequence (DNA): TGTGCCAGCAGTTTCCTCACTAGCGGGAGAAGCGCAGATACGCAGTATTTT.

The chain couples TRBV3-1 (or the pseudogene TRBV3-2) to TRBJ1-2; D call uncertain. Germline CDR1 and CDR2: LGHDT and YNNKEL (reference sequence). The length of the CDR3 is 14 residues. Trimming removed 1 base at V and 2 bases at J, with 8 bases between. CDR3 sequence (DNA): TGTGCCAGCAGCCAAGGAGCACAGAACTATGGCTACACCTTC. Translated, it gives CASSQGAQNYGYTF.

The V gene is TRBV6-6, the J gene TRBJ2-5, with D possibly matching TRBD1 (5 bases). The CDR3 extends over 12 amino acids. Looked up from germline, CDR1 is MNHNY and CDR2 is SVGAGI (reference sequence). The V end lost 6 bases, the J end lost 5 bases, and 10 bases lay between the germline ends. CDR3 sequence: CASSPGWETQYF. In DNA, the CDR3 is TGTGCCAGCAGCCCAGGGTGGGAGACCCAGTACTTC.

The chain carries TRBV15 and TRBJ2-1, with 9 nucleotides matching TRBD1. This CDR3 is built from 14 residues. V shed 5 bases and J 4 bases; nucleotides not matched to a gene: 3. Germline V lookup: CDR1 LNHNV, CDR2 YYDKDF (reference sequence). CDR3 sequence: CATSRDRAYNEQFF. CDR3 bases: TGTGCCACCAGCCGGGACAGGGCGTACAATGAGCAGTTCTTC.

The chain links TRBV29-1 to TRBJ2-7; unclear D gene. The CDR3 has 12 residues. Germline loops: CDR1 SQVTM, CDR2 ANQGSEA. V was clipped by 6 bases and J by 5 bases, with 14 bases between them. CDR3 loop: CSVLRSGDEQYF. In DNA, the CDR3 is TGCAGCGTCCTCCGTTCGGGTGACGAGCAGTACTTC.

V usage is TRBV19 and J usage is TRBJ2-2; perhaps TRBD1 as D (5 bases). CDR3 size: 15 residues. Per the germline V gene, CDR1 is LNHDA and CDR2 is SQIVND (reference sequence). The V gene lost 3 bases and the J gene lost 5 bases, with 13 bases spanning the gap. The CDR3 nucleotides read TGTGCCAGTAGTATTTTTGGGCCAGGGACCGGGGAGCTGTTTTTT. Translating it yields CASSIFGPGTGELFF.

This clone was recorded only once. The chain joins TRBV11-3 to TRBJ1-4; 7 bases match TRBD1. Trimming took 1 base from V and 4 from J; bases not matched to a gene: 6. CDR3 length equals 16 residues. Germline CDR1 reads SGHNT; CDR2 reads YENEEA. CDR3: CASSLGNGQVNEKLFF. Here the CDR3 DNA reads TGTGCCAGCAGCTTAGGGAACGGACAGGTTAATGAAAAACTGTTTTTT.

This clone was counted a single time. J is TRBJ2-2 and V is TRBV28; D is perhaps TRBD1 (5 bases). V was cut by 3 bases and J by 2 bases, with 10 bases left in between. CDR3 size: 15 residues. Per the germline V gene, CDR1 is MDHEN and CDR2 is SYDVKM. CDR3 in DNA: TGTGCCAGCAGTTTCCTACAGGCAAACACCGGGGAGCTGTTTTTT. Amino acids: CASSFLQANTGELFF.

The V and J genes are TRBV4-1 and TRBJ2-1; TRBD1 matches 9 bases. Looked up from germline, CDR1 is MGHRA and CDR2 is YSYEKL. Losses at the gene ends were 0 bases for V and 3 bases for J; bases not matched to a gene: 6. The CDR3 spans 17 residues. Here the CDR3 reads CASSQDAGTGNYNEQFF. In DNA form, the CDR3 reads TGCGCCAGCAGCCAAGATGCCGGGACAGGGAACTACAATGAGCAGTTCTTC.

The chain couples TRBV28 to TRBJ2-5; maybe TRBD1 (6 bases). This CDR3 is 12 amino acids long. From germline, CDR1 is MDHEN and CDR2 SYDVKM. With 3 bases removed from V and 5 bases from J, the gap between germline ends came to 7 bases. Here the CDR3 reads CASSLQGETQYF. The CDR3 DNA follows: TGTGCCAGCAGTTTGCAGGGGGAGACCCAGTACTTC.

Details on this clone: The junction departs from germline at one end; a sequencing error may be responsible. The chain recombines TRBV7-9 with TRBJ2-3; D gene unclear. The CDR3 has 15 amino acids. Germline V gene lookup returns CDR1 SEHNR and CDR2 FQNEAQ (reference sequence). The CDR3: CASSLALSSTDMQYF. CDR3 coding DNA: TGTGCCAGCAGCTTAGCGCTAAGCAGCACAGATATGCAGTATTTT. Based on the CDR3 plus reference TRBV7-9 and TRBJ2-3, the full variable domain is DTGVSQNPRHKITKRGQNVTFRCDPISEHNRLYWYRQTLGQGPEFLTYFQNEAQLEKSRLLSDRFSAERPKGSFSTLEIQRTEQGDSAMYLCASSLALSSTDMQYFGPGTRLTVL.

This clone was detected only once. V usage is TRBV12-5 and J usage is TRBJ1-5; D unresolved. Per the germline V gene, CDR1 is LGHNT and CDR2 is FRNRAP. Trimming pared 0 bases from V and 1 base from J, leaving 7 bases between. CDR3 length: 15 amino acids. The DNA for the CDR3 is TGTGCTAGTGGTTTGGTACCACAGAGCAATCAGCCCCAGCATTTT. Its translation is CASGLVPQSNQPQHF.

This sequence joins TRBV28 and TRBJ2-3; D might be TRBD2 (6 bases). Per the germline V gene, CDR1 is MDHEN and CDR2 is SYDVKM. V lost 6 bases and J lost 5, with 18 bases in between. This CDR3 comprises 15 residues. CDR3 nucleotide sequence: TGTGCCAGCAGCGGGGGACTCAACCCCGGAGATACGCAGTATTTT. Protein product: CASSGGLNPGDTQYF.

The chain employs TRBV5-6 and TRBJ2-5, with 10 bases aligning to TRBD1. Germline assignment: CDR1 SGHDT and CDR2 YYEEEE. This CDR3 contains 16 residues. V lost 4 bases and J lost 5; bases outside the gene matches: 11. The CDR3 protein is CASSPDGTGDWETQYF. CDR3 nucleotide sequence: TGTGCCAGCAGCCCCGACGGGACAGGGGATTGGGAGACCCAGTACTTC.

The chain links TRBV11-3 to TRBJ2-2; TRBD1 aligns across 7 bases. V gave up 5 bases and J gave up 4 bases; unmatched junction bases: 10. Germline CDR1 SGHNT, CDR2 YENEEA. This CDR3 spans 16 amino acids. The CDR3 DNA reads TGTGCCAGCAGCAAGACAGGGCCTTCCCCCACCGGGGAGCTGTTTTTT. Residues: CASSKTGPSPTGELFF.

The chain uses TRBV3-1 (or the pseudogene TRBV3-2) and TRBJ2-1; tentatively, D is TRBD2 (6 bases). V lost 1 base and J lost 4, with 11 bases in between. Germline CDR1 is LGHDT and CDR2 is YNNKEL (reference sequence). The CDR3 totals 15 residues. CDR3 coding DNA: TGTGCCAGCAGCCAAGGAATGGGGGGATACAATGAGCAGTTCTTC. Its translation: CASSQGMGGYNEQFF.

This clone was counted a single time. The V call is TRBV3-1 (or the pseudogene TRBV3-2), the J call TRBJ1-2; 10 bases line up with TRBD1. CDR3 length: 14 amino acids. The junction had 8 bases not matched to a gene; V was cut back by 8 bases and J by 5 bases. Germline CDR1 reads LGHDT; CDR2 reads YNNKEL (reference sequence). CDR3 sequence reads: CASGTGQGKYGYTF. The DNA of the CDR3 is TGTGCCAGCGGCACGGGACAGGGGAAGTATGGCTACACCTTC.

This sequence joins TRBV7-8 and TRBJ1-1; a weak D match, TRBD1 (5 bases). This CDR3 comprises 15 residues. Germline V gene sequence: CDR1 SGHVS, CDR2 FQNEAQ. V lost 2 bases, J lost 2 bases, and 12 bases lay in between. CDR3 bases: TGTGCCAGCAGCTTAAGGGCTGGGGCAAACACTGAAGCTTTCTTT. Translation gives CASSLRAGANTEAFF.

This clone was recorded once. The V call is TRBV7-3, the J call TRBJ2-3; a weak D match, TRBD1 (6 bases). This CDR3 is built from 14 residues. CDR1 and CDR2 from the germline V gene are SGHTA and FQGTGA. V lost 5 bases to trimming and J lost 2 bases, with 11 bases between them. Here the CDR3 DNA reads TGTGCCAGCAGCGGGGGCCGATACACAGATACGCAGTATTTT. Its protein product is CASSGGRYTDTQYF.

This clone showed up just once. The gene calls are TRBV4-1 and TRBJ1-6; maybe TRBD1 (6 bases). The CDR3 runs 16 residues. Germline V gene data show CDR1 as MGHRA and CDR2 as YSYEKL. V lost 5 bases and J lost 6, with 17 bases in between. The CDR3 protein is CASSITLDRGNSPLHF. For the CDR3, the DNA is TGCGCCAGCAGCATTACCCTGGACAGAGGTAATTCACCCCTCCACTTT.

J is TRBJ2-7 and V is TRBV27; 8 bases line up with TRBD1. Germline CDR1 is MNHEY and CDR2 is SMNVEV (reference sequence). The CDR3 length is 14 residues. The J segment lost 4 bases and the V segment lost 4 bases, leaving 6 bases of the junction unmatched. DNA for the CDR3: TGTGCCAGCAGTTACTCCGGGACAGGTTACGAGCAGTACTTC. It translates to CASSYSGTGYEQYF.

The V gene is TRBV6-5, the J gene TRBJ1-2; D unclear. V gave up 0 bases and J gave up 8 bases, with 10 bases separating them. Germline CDR1 reads MNHEY; CDR2 reads SVGAGI. The CDR3 spans 13 residues. Written as DNA, the CDR3 is TGTGCCAGCAGTTACTCGACCGGGAGGGGCTACACCTTC. Its translation is CASSYSTGRGYTF.

The gene calls are TRBV6-5 and TRBJ2-2; D unresolved. Trimming stripped 2 bases from V and 0 bases from J, with 10 bases between. Germline V CDR1 and CDR2: MNHEY, SVGAGI. The CDR3 is made up of 16 amino acids. CDR3 nucleotides: TGTGCCAGCAGTTACGTCACTTTCTCGAACACCGGGGAGCTGTTTTTT. Translating gives CASSYVTFSNTGELFF.

The V gene is TRBV5-1, the J gene TRBJ1-2, with 9 bases identical to TRBD1. The V segment lost 7 bases and the J segment 8 bases; nucleotides outside the gene matches: 9. The CDR3 is 13 residues long. In germline, CDR1 is SGHRS, CDR2 YFSETQ. The CDR3 DNA sequence: TGCGCCAGCCATCAGGGACAGGGCAGCGGCTACACCTTC. Translating it yields CASHQGQGSGYTF.

The gene calls are TRBV5-5 and TRBJ1-4; 7 bases match TRBD1. The junction had 5 bases not matched to a gene; V was cut back by 3 bases and J by 0 bases. The CDR3 spans 16 residues. In germline, CDR1 is SGHKS, CDR2 YYEKEE (reference sequence). CDR3 region: CASSWNTGATNEKLFF. The DNA of the CDR3 is TGTGCCAGCAGCTGGAATACAGGGGCAACTAATGAAAAACTGTTTTTT.

CDR3 bases: TGCGCCAGCAGCCTTGGGACTAGCGGGTCTTACTCCTACGAGCAGTACTTC. It specifies CASSLGTSGSYSYEQYF. V and J are TRBV5-1 and TRBJ2-7, with 12 bases identical to TRBD2. Germline CDR1 is SGHRS and CDR2 is YFSETQ. The CDR3 has 17 amino acids. Germline trimming cut 4 bases from V and 0 bases from J; bases unmatched to any gene: 8.